These T cell receptor beta chains were read from a single sample in a study of T cells in Graves' hyperthyroidism and ophthalmopathy. From the multiplex PCR reads, TCRdb called clonotypes with MiXCR, one entry per CDR3 protein. The sample shows fewer than 650,000 distinct CDR3 sequences, 14% of them seen only once. The sequenced material came from blood. The origin of the receptors is a woman aged 18-30 years with Graves' ophthalmopathy. Each CDR3 is given with its conserved first and last residue. D genes are given only for firm matches. Size tells how often a clone was seen (once, few, many) or the class of an expanded clone, and some rows leave it out.

j_gene	abundance	v_gene	len	d_gene	CDR3aa	CDR3nt
TRBJ2-1	many	TRBV7-3	17	TRBD1	CASSSKGMGQGIHEQFF	TGTGCCAGCAGCTCGAAAGGGATGGGACAGGGTATCCATGAGCAGTTCTTC
TRBJ1-2	many	TRBV29-1	14	TRBD1	CSVDPGQGAGGYTF	TGCAGCGTTGACCCGGGACAGGGGGCGGGAGGCTACACCTTC
TRBJ1-2	many	TRBV3-1	15	TRBD1	CASSARQGRNYGYTF	TGTGCCAGCAGCGCACGACAGGGAAGGAACTATGGCTACACCTTC
TRBJ1-6	-	TRBV7-7	16	-	CASSPPPDSYNSPLHF	TGTGCTAGCAGCCCTCCTCCCGACAGCTATAATTCACCCCTCCACTTT
TRBJ2-3	-	TRBV6-2/TRBV6-3	17	TRBD1	CASSSGQGPTSTDTQYF	TGTGCCAGCAGTTCGGGACAGGGACCCACGTCCACAGATACGCAGTATTTT
TRBJ2-1	-	TRBV27	13	-	CASRRDPYNEQFF	TGTGCCAGCAGAAGGGACCCATACAATGAGCAGTTCTTC
TRBJ2-1	-	TRBV6-1	16	TRBD1	CASSRSGTEHYNEQFF	TGTGCCAGCAGTCGGTCCGGGACAGAGCACTACAATGAGCAGTTCTTC
TRBJ2-1	-	TRBV3-1	14	-	CASSQDTTANEQFF	TGTGCCAGCAGCCAAGATACTACTGCTAATGAGCAGTTCTTC
TRBJ1-2	-	TRBV19	14	-	CASRTDRPNYGYTF	TGTGCCAGTAGGACCGACAGGCCAAACTATGGCTACACCTTC
TRBJ2-1	few	TRBV5-1	15	TRBD2	CASSTGLAVNNEQFF	TGCGCCAGCTCCACTGGACTAGCGGTCAACAATGAGCAGTTCTTC
TRBJ2-1	many	TRBV7-2	15	TRBD1	CASSSQGRTYNEQFF	TGTGCCAGCAGCTCACAGGGGCGGACATACAATGAGCAGTTCTTC
TRBJ2-1	-	TRBV24-1	12	-	CATETDPDEQFF	TGTGCCACCGAGACAGACCCCGATGAGCAGTTCTTC
TRBJ2-1	-	TRBV6-1	10	-	CASMGAEQFF	TGTGCCAGCATGGGAGCGGAGCAGTTCTTC
TRBJ1-2	few	TRBV9	15	-	CASSPGAGSCYGYTF	TGTGCCAGCAGCCCCGGGGCAGGGTCTTGCTATGGCTACACCTTC